This TCR beta chain was observed in a study of shared clonotypes between healthy human individuals. The CDR3 is 16 amino acids. The ends were cut back, 5 bases at V and 2 bases at J, with 17 bases in the middle. Germline V gene data show CDR1 as SGHTA and CDR2 as FQGTGA. Sequencing used immunoSEQ multiplex PCR; TCRdb keeps in-frame clones, though not all of them. The table lists approximately 2.1 million clones, approximately 93% of them singletons. The TCR was taken from a man in his late teens or twenties in good health. Some clones in this sample may be carry-over from other donors' samples. V usage is TRBV7-3 and J usage is TRBJ2-3; D gene unclear. Sequencing was carried out using naive CD4+ T cells from PBMCs. Specified subset: CD45RA+ positively selected. The CDR3: CASSAESIRNTDTQYF. In DNA, the CDR3 is TGTGCCAGCAGCGCCGAGTCTATCCGAAACACAGATACGCAGTATTTT.